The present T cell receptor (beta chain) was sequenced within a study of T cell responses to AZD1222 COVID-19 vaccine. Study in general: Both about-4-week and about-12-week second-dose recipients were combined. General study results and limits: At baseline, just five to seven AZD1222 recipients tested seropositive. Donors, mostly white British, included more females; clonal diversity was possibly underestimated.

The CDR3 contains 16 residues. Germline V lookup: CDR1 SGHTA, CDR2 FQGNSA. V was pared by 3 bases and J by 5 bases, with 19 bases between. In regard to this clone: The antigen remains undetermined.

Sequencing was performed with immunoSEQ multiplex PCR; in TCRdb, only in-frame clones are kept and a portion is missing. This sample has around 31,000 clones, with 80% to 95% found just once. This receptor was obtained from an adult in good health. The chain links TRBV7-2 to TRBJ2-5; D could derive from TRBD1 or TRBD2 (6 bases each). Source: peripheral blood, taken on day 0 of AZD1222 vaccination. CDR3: CASSLHVGGLGETQYF. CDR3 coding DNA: TGTGCCAGCAGCTTGCACGTAGGGGGGTTGGGGGAGACCCAGTACTTC.